This T cell receptor beta chain was identified during a study of blood T cell repertoires in COVID-19. In the original workflow: Estimates of nucleated cell counts were drawn from the amplification of reference gene primers. TCRdb's copy holds only in-frame clones and misses some; the assay was immunoSEQ multiplex PCR. That table is the source of V, J and clone size, and D and trimming were worked out from the DNA. The sample gives tens of thousands of clones, approximately 83% of which show up once; 4.1% is in the top ten. The CDR3 contains 12 residues. CDR1 and CDR2 from the germline V gene are SNHLY and FYNNEI. V was cut by 8 bases and J by 4 bases, with 11 bases left in between.

The sample taken for sequencing was peripheral blood. The rearrangement joins TRBV2 to TRBJ2-5; TRBD1 is a possible D gene (5 bases). The receptor comes from a woman aged 60 to 75 with acute or convalescent COVID-19. The CDR3, as DNA: TGTGCCAGCTCCCAGGGTTCAGAGACCCAGTACTTC. Its protein product is CASSQGSETQYF.